These T cell receptor beta chains were read from a single sample in a study of blood T cell repertoires in COVID-19. Data came from immunoSEQ multiplex PCR; TCRdb stores just in-frame clones and leaves some out. This table holds more than 250,000 clones, 92% found once. The sequenced material came from PBMCs or T cells enriched from blood (not recorded which). All receptors come from a woman in her twenties or thirties who had recovered from COVID-19. CDR3s include the opening cysteine and the closing phenylalanine or tryptophan. A D gene is named only where the DNA matches it firmly. Size tells how often a clone was seen (once, few, many) or the class of an expanded clone, and some rows leave it out.

len	j_gene	v_gene	d_gene	abundance	CDR3nt	CDR3aa
15	TRBJ2-3	TRBV2	TRBD1	-	TGTGCCAGCAGTGAAACGACAGGGGACAGAGATACGCAGTATTTT	CASSETTGDRDTQYF
15	TRBJ2-3	TRBV7-2	-	once	TGTGCCAGCAGCTTCGTGACGGGGGGCCGGGATACGCAGTATTTT	CASSFVTGGRDTQYF
13	TRBJ1-1	TRBV28	TRBD1	-	TGTGCCAGCGTGGATGGACAGGGGCGGAGGGCTTTCTTT	CASVDGQGRRAFF
12	TRBJ1-1	TRBV11-2	-	-	TGTGCCAGCAGCTTAGGGACAGTTGAAGCTTTCTTT	CASSLGTVEAFF
15	TRBJ2-1	TRBV5-4	TRBD1	-	TGTGCCAGCAGCTTACAGGGGTTGGGAGTCAGTGAGCAGTTCTTC	CASSLQGLGVSEQFF
15	TRBJ2-1	TRBV5-1	TRBD2	-	TGCGCCAGCAGCCCGGGACTAGATTTCCTAGCTGAGCAGTTCTTC	CASSPGLDFLAEQFF
14	TRBJ1-5	TRBV7-9	-	-	TGTGCCAGCAGCCTCACTTGGGAGTTGGGGACCCAGCATTTT	CASSLTWELGTQHF
16	TRBJ2-7	TRBV28	TRBD1	-	TGTGCCAGCAGGATGGGTGGGGGACAGGGCGTAAGCGAGCAGTACTTC	CASRMGGGQGVSEQYF
13	TRBJ1-2	TRBV10-3	-	-	TGTGCCATCAGTGAGCGACAGGAGTATGGCTACACCTTC	CAISERQEYGYTF
15	TRBJ2-7	TRBV28	-	-	TGTGCCAGCAGTTCCGCCGGGGTAGGGGGGGACGAGCAGTACTTC	CASSSAGVGGDEQYF
15	TRBJ1-5	TRBV28	TRBD1	-	TGTGCCAGCAGTGATTCAGGGGGCGCTTGGCAGCCCCAGCATTTT	CASSDSGGAWQPQHF
15	TRBJ2-7	TRBV28	-	-	TGTGCCAGCAGTTCCACGACAGAGTCCTCCTACGAGCAGTACTTC	CASSSTTESSYEQYF
15	TRBJ2-1	TRBV18	TRBD1	-	TGTGCCAGCTCACCTCAGGGGGTCCGGTGGAATGAGCAGTTCTTC	CASSPQGVRWNEQFF
15	TRBJ1-1	TRBV3-1/TRBV3-2	-	-	TGTGCCAGCAGCCAAGCTTCGGGGTTGAACACTGAAGCTTTCTTT	CASSQASGLNTEAFF
14	TRBJ2-3	TRBV6-5	-	-	TGTGCCAGCATAGATCCCAGGCTCACAGATACGCAGTATTTT	CASIDPRLTDTQYF
15	TRBJ2-3	TRBV9	TRBD2	-	TGTGCCAGCAGCGTAGGCAGCGGGGGGCCGGACACGCAGTATTTT	CASSVGSGGPDTQYF
13	TRBJ2-5	TRBV30	-	-	TGTGCTTGGGACGGGGGAGATATAGAGACCCAGTACTTC	CAWDGGDIETQYF
12	TRBJ2-7	TRBV5-1	-	-	TGCGCCAGCAGCACAACTAGCTACGAGCAGTACTTC	CASSTTSYEQYF
16	TRBJ1-5	TRBV19	TRBD1	-	TGTGCCAGTAGTGTGGGACAGGCCCGTAGCAATCAGCCCCAGCATTTT	CASSVGQARSNQPQHF
14	TRBJ1-2	TRBV19	-	-	TGTGCCAGTACCCCCCGCGCCGCTAACTATGGCTACACCTTC	CASTPRAANYGYTF
14	TRBJ2-1	TRBV19	TRBD2	-	TGTGCCAGTAGGGGGACTAGCTGGGAGGGTGAGCAGTTCTTC	CASRGTSWEGEQFF
13	TRBJ1-2	TRBV7-9	-	-	TGTGCCAGCAGCGCTGGGACATACCATGGCTACACCTTC	CASSAGTYHGYTF
14	TRBJ1-2	TRBV10-3	TRBD1	-	TGTGCCATCAGTGAGAGACAGGGAAACTATGGCTACACCTTC	CAISERQGNYGYTF
16	TRBJ2-4	TRBV28	-	few	TGTGCCAGCAGTTTATTTGGTCAGATAGCCAAAAACATTCAGTACTTC	CASSLFGQIAKNIQYF